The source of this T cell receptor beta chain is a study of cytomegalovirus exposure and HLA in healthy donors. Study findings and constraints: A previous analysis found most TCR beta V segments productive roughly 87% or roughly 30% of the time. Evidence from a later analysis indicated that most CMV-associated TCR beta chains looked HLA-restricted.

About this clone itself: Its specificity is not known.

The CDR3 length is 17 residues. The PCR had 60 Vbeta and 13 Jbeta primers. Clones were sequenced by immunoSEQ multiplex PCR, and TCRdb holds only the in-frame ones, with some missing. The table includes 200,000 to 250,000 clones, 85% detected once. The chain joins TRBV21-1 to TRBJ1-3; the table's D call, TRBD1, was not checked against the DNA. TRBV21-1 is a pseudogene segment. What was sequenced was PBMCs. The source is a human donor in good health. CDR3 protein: CASSNIGQSCSGNTIYF. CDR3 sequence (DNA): TGTGCCAGCAGCAACATCGGACAGTCCTGCTCTGGAAACACCATATATTTT.